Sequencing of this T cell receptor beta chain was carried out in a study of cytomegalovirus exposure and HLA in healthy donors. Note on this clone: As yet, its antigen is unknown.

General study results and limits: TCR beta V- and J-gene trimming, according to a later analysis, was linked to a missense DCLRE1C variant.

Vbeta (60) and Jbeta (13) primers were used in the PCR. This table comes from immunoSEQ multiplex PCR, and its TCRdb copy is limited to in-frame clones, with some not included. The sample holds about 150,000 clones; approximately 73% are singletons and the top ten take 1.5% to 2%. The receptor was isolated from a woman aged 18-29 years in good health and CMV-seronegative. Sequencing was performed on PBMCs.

CDR3 coding DNA: TGTGCCAGCAGCCCCACTCCGGAGGGTTACGAGCAGTTCTTC. It translates to CASSPTPEGYEQFF. The V and J genes are TRBV27 and TRBJ2-1; TRBD2 might be the D (6 bases). Germline V gene data show CDR1 as MNHEY and CDR2 as SMNVEV (reference sequence). V lost 6 bases and J lost 10, with 19 bases in between. This CDR3 spans 14 amino acids.